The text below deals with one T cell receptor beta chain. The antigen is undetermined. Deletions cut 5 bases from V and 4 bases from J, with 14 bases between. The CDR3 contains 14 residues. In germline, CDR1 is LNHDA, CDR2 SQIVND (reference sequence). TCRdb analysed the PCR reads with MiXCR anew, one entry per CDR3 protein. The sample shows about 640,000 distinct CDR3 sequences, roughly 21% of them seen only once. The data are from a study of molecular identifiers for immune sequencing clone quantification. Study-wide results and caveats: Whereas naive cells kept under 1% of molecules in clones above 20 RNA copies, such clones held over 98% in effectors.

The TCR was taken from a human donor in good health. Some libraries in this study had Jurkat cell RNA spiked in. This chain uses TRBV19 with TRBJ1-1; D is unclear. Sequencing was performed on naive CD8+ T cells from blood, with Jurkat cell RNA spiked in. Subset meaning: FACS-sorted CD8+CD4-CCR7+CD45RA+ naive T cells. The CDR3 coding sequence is TGTGCCAGTAGTCCCCAGGACGTGGTCACTGAAGCTTTCTTT. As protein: CASSPQDVVTEAFF.